A few counts support the clone carrying this TCR beta chain. Every TCR cDNA molecule carried a tag that served as a unique molecular identifier. TCRdb processed the 5' RACE reads anew with MiXCR; each CDR3 protein has one entry. The data hold 45,000 or so distinct CDR3 sequences, with roughly 10% observed a single time. Between the trimmed V and J ends, which lost 8 bases and 6 bases, there was a span of 17 bases. From germline, CDR1 is DFQATT and CDR2 SNEGSKA (reference sequence). The CDR3 totals 13 residues. This sample's time point: sample taken at primary tumor resection. Tumor, nontumor lung or frozen PBMC supplied whole RNA, sequenced without sorting. Samples were donated by 72 untreated early-stage non-small cell lung cancer patients. These data belong to a study of spatial heterogeneity in lung cancer.

The specimen comprised PBMCs, sampled at surgery. This chain uses TRBV20-1 with TRBJ1-5; D is perhaps TRBD1 (6 bases). This TCR came from a female donor with early-stage non-small cell lung cancer. CDR3 DNA: TGCAGTACGACGAGGGGGTTAGGTCAGCCCCAGCATTTT. Amino acid sequence: CSTTRGLGQPQHF.